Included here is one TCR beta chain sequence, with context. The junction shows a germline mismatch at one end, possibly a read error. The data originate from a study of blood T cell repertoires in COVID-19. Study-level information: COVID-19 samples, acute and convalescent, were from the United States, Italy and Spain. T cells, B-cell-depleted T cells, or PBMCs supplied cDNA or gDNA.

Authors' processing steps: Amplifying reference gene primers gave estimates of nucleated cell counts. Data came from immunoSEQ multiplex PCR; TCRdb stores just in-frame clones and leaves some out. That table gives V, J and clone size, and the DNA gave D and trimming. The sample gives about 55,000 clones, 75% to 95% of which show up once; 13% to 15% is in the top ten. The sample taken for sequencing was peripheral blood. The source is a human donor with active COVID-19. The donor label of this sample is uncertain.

The CDR3 reads CATSKGPGNYGYTF. CDR3 DNA: TGTGCCACCAGTAAAGGGCCAGGGAACTATGGCTACACCTTC. The V gene is TRBV27, the J gene TRBJ1-2; weak D call: TRBD1 (5 bases). Germline V gives CDR1 MNHEY, CDR2 SMNVEV (reference sequence). The CDR3 extends over 14 amino acids.